The sequence of this TCR beta chain was determined in a study of blood T cell repertoires in COVID-19. The V gene lost 7 bases and the J gene lost 2 bases, with 17 bases spanning the gap. The germline gives CDR1 SNHLY, CDR2 FYNNEI. The CDR3 has 15 residues. The protocol was immunoSEQ multiplex PCR, while the TCRdb copy is restricted to in-frame clones and leaves out a portion. The sample records roughly 190,000 clones, about four fifths being singletons. The cohort comprised adults aged about 18 to 100 years residing in approximately 25 US areas. Assignment of participants to cohorts was predicated upon participant-reported clinical history.

What was sequenced was PBMCs or T cells enriched from blood (not recorded which). This sequence originates from a woman aged 30 to 39 who had recovered from COVID-19. The genes are TRBV2 and TRBJ1-1; D is ambiguous. The chain's CDR3 is CASIRKFTDNTEAFF. As DNA, the CDR3 is TGTGCCAGCATTCGAAAGTTTACAGATAACACTGAAGCTTTCTTT.